This record covers a single T cell receptor (beta chain). After extraction with the RNeasy kit, roughly 0.45 to 1 ug of the RNA was reverse transcribed using random hexamers. MiXCR, run by TCRdb on the immunoSEQ multiplex PCR reads, gives a single entry per CDR3 protein. This sample carries 180,000 or so distinct CDR3 sequences, 85% to 95% of them seen once, and the ten largest clones take 0.085% to 0.13%. These data are taken from a study of CD8 T cells in Susac syndrome. CDR3 length equals 14 residues. The V and J ends lost 3 bases and 3 bases, in that order; junction bases with no gene match: 5. Per germline, CDR1 GTSNPN and CDR2 SVGIG (reference sequence).

This chain joins TRBV30 and TRBJ2-7; 10 bases line up with TRBD1. The sequenced sample was CD4+ T cells from PBMCs. The TCR sequence derives from a human donor in good health. CDR3 DNA sequence: TGTGCCTGGAGGGAGGACAGGGGGATCTACGAGCAGTACTTC. It is translated as CAWREDRGIYEQYF.